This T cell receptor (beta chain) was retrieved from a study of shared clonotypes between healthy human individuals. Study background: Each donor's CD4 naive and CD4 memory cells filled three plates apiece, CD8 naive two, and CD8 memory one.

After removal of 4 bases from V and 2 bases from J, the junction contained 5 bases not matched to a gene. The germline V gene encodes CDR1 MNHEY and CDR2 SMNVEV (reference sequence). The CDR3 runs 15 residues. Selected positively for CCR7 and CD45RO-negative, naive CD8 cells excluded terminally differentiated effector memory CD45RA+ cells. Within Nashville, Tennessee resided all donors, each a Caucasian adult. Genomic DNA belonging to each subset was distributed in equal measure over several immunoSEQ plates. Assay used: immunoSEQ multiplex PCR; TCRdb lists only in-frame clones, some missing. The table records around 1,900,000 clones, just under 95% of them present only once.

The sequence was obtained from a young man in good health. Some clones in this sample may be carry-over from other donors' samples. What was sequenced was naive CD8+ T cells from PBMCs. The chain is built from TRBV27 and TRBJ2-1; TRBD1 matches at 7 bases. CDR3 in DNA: TGTGCCAGCAGTTCGGGACAGACCCCCTACAATGAGCAGTTCTTC. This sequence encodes CASSSGQTPYNEQFF.